The clone carrying this T cell receptor (beta chain) was seen a few times. This sample was included in a study of human T cells and chemical hapten exposure. From the RACE reads, TCRdb called clonotypes with MiXCR, one entry per CDR3 protein. The sample contains about 120,000 distinct CDR3 sequences, around 10% of which appear only once. The germline CDR1 and CDR2 sequences are SGHTA and FQGNSA. The CDR3 consists of 12 residues. The V gene lost 5 bases and the J gene lost 14 bases, with 16 bases spanning the gap. Described time point: patch test 3, about 24 weeks after DPC sensitization. Documented treatment: therapeutic diphenylcyclopropenone sensitization with weekly scalp DPC.

The source material was whole blood, sampled in connection with sensitization to the hapten diphenylcyclopropenone (DPC). This receptor was obtained from a woman in her fifties or sixties with alopecia areata. Some clones in this sample may be carry-over from other donors' samples. The rearrangement links TRBV7-2 to TRBJ2-4, with D perhaps matching TRBD1 (5 bases). The CDR3 loop is CASSARQLPEYF. The CDR3 DNA reads as TGTGCCAGCAGCGCCCGACAGCTTCCAGAGTACTTC.